These 27 T cell receptor beta chains were sequenced from one sample in a study of blood T cell repertoires in COVID-19. Method: immunoSEQ multiplex PCR; TCRdb's copy keeps in-frame clones and lacks some. The data hold fewer than 200,000 clones, with about nine tenths observed a single time. Sequenced: peripheral blood. Receptors were obtained from a woman aged 60-75 years who had recovered from COVID-19.

J is TRBJ2-2 and V is TRBV5-6, with D possibly being TRBD1 (6 bases). The CDR3 consists of 16 residues. Germline lookup yields CDR1 SGHDT and CDR2 YYEEEE. Trimming took off 0 bases at V and 1 base at J, with 10 bases between the two ends. The CDR3 sequence is CASSLAWGRNTGELFF. The CDR3 nucleotides read TGTGCCAGCAGCTTGGCCTGGGGGCGGAACACCGGGGAGCTGTTTTTT.

The chain links TRBV5-5 to TRBJ1-6; 8 bases fit TRBD1. Germline V gives CDR1 SGHKS, CDR2 YYEKEE (reference sequence). V lost 2 bases, J lost 9 bases, and 4 bases stayed unmatched. The CDR3 spans 14 residues. The chain's CDR3 is CASSLFQGASPLHF. The CDR3 nucleotides read TGTGCCAGCAGCTTATTCCAGGGGGCTTCACCCCTCCACTTT.

V usage is TRBV30 and J usage is TRBJ1-2; no definite D call. V shed 2 bases and J shed 4 bases, with 8 bases lying between them. The CDR3 consists of 12 residues. Germline loops: CDR1 GTSNPN, CDR2 SVGIG (reference sequence). The CDR3 DNA reads as TGTGCCTGGAGTTCGGGTGCCTATGGCTACACCTTC. This sequence encodes CAWSSGAYGYTF.

The rearrangement uses TRBV2 and TRBJ2-1; possible D gene TRBD1, 6 bases. CDR3 length: 12 amino acids. Germline V gene lookup returns CDR1 SNHLY and CDR2 FYNNEI. Deletions cut 4 bases from V and 6 bases from J, with 7 bases between. In nucleotides, the CDR3 is TGTGCCAGCAGTGCAGGGGTCAATGAGCAGTTCTTC. It codes for CASSAGVNEQFF.

V and J are TRBV7-8 and TRBJ2-5; D remains unclear. This CDR3 is built from 14 residues. V lost 5 bases, J lost 2 bases, and 12 bases lay in between. Germline CDR1 reads SGHVS; CDR2 reads FQNEAQ. CDR3 in amino acids: CASSHRRIQETQYF. CDR3 sequence (DNA): TGTGCCAGCAGCCACCGGCGGATACAAGAGACCCAGTACTTC.

The chain uses TRBV11-3 and TRBJ2-5; a weak D match, TRBD2 (6 bases). The CDR3 has 13 residues. The germline CDR1 and CDR2 sequences are SGHNT and YENEEA. V lost 0 bases and J lost 5, with 7 bases in between. The CDR3 DNA follows: TGTGCCAGCAGCTTAGATCGGGGGGAGACCCAGTACTTC. Translation: CASSLDRGETQYF. The full variable domain, with the rest looked up from reference TRBV11-3 and TRBJ2-5, is EAGVVQSPRYKIIEKKQPVAFWCNPISGHNTLYWYLQNLGQGPELLIRYENEEAVDDSQLPKDRFSAERLKGVDSTLKIQPAELGDSAVYLCASSLDRGETQYFGPGTRLLVL.

The V gene is TRBV28, the J gene TRBJ1-2; D ambiguous. Germline CDR1 reads MDHEN; CDR2 reads SYDVKM. This CDR3 is built from 14 residues. V dropped 1 base and J dropped 4 bases, with 10 bases sitting between them. DNA of the CDR3: TGTGCCAGCAGTTTATCGGGAAACCTCTATGGCTACACCTTC. This codes for CASSLSGNLYGYTF.

The genes are TRBV10-1 and TRBJ2-7; 7 positions match TRBD2. The germline V gene has CDR1 WNHNN and CDR2 SYGVQD (reference sequence). V was clipped by 6 bases and J by 4 bases; unmatched bases: 3. The CDR3 totals 12 residues. CDR3 nucleotides: TGCGCCAGCAGGGTCGGGAGGTACGAGCAGTACTTC. It is translated as CASRVGRYEQYF.

The rearrangement joins TRBV5-6 to TRBJ1-4; perhaps TRBD1 as D (5 bases). V lost 4 bases to trimming and J lost 6 bases, with 19 bases between them. The CDR3 has 16 residues. CDR1 is SGHDT, CDR2 YYEEEE, per germline. Here the CDR3 reads CASSTYFRGRDEKLFF. The CDR3 region has the DNA TGTGCCAGCAGCACTTACTTTCGGGGGAGAGATGAAAAACTGTTTTTT. The full variable domain, with the rest looked up from reference TRBV5-6 and TRBJ1-4, is DAGVTQSPTHLIKTRGQQVTLRCSPKSGHDTVSWYQQALGQGPQFIFQYYEEEERQRGNFPDRFSGHQFPNYSSELNVNALLLGDSALYLCASSTYFRGRDEKLFFGSGTQLSVL.

CDR3 sequence: CASSPSRDTGELFF. CDR3 DNA: TGTGCCAGCTCACCGAGCAGGGACACCGGGGAGCTGTTTTTT. This rearrangement joins TRBV18 to TRBJ2-2; tentative D call: TRBD1 (5 bases). Trimming shortened V by 3 bases and J by 3 bases, and 8 bases separated the two germline ends. Germline CDR1 reads KGHSH; CDR2 reads LQKENI. The CDR3 loop spans 14 amino acids.

The chain uses TRBV5-8 and TRBJ1-6, with D possibly TRBD1 on 5 matching bases. Per germline, CDR1 SGHTS and CDR2 YDEGEE. Between the trimmed V and J ends, which lost 4 bases and 8 bases, there was a span of 22 bases. CDR3 length: 17 residues. The CDR3 region has the DNA TGTGCCAGCAGCGACGCACGTCAGGCGGGGGTTCATTCACCCCTCCACTTT. Protein: CASSDARQAGVHSPLHF.

The chain recombines TRBV19 with TRBJ1-6; TRBD1 is a possible D gene (5 bases). This CDR3 comprises 15 residues. Germline loops: CDR1 LNHDA, CDR2 SQIVND (reference sequence). V lost 5 bases and J 3 bases, leaving 11 bases between the germline ends. The CDR3 DNA reads TGTGCCAGTAGTCGGGGGGAAGGCTATAATTCACCCCTCCACTTT. Its protein product is CASSRGEGYNSPLHF.

The chain carries TRBV5-1 and TRBJ2-2; 8 bases agree with TRBD1. Per germline, CDR1 SGHRS and CDR2 YFSETQ. V dropped 5 bases and J dropped 7; count of bases not matched to a gene: 7. The CDR3 is 14 residues long. The CDR3 here is CASRPGQGSGELFF. CDR3 sequence (DNA): TGCGCCAGCAGACCAGGACAGGGAAGCGGGGAGCTGTTTTTT.

This chain links TRBV11-2 with TRBJ2-1; 11 bases line up with TRBD2. The CDR3 contains 17 residues. The V segment lost 3 bases and the J segment 7 bases; nucleotides outside the gene matches: 11. The V gene's germline CDR1 is SGHAT and CDR2 FQNNGV. The CDR3 DNA reads as TGTGCCAGCAGCTTGGGTATTAGCGGGGGGGCCGGGAATGAGCAGTTCTTC. Translated: CASSLGISGGAGNEQFF.

The chain combines TRBV5-8 with TRBJ1-2; possibly TRBD1 for D (5 bases). CDR1 and CDR2 (germline): SGHTS, YDEGEE. The CDR3 spans 14 residues. The V gene lost 2 bases and the J gene lost 4 bases, with 12 bases spanning the gap. CDR3 nucleotides: TGTGCCAGCAGCTTCCCGACAGAGTCCTATGGCTACACCTTC. Amino acids: CASSFPTESYGYTF.

CDR3 in amino acids: CSVAPLGQENYGYTF. Written as DNA, the CDR3 is TGCAGCGTTGCACCGTTGGGACAGGAGAACTATGGCTACACCTTC. The V call is TRBV29-1, the J call TRBJ1-2; TRBD1 aligns across 8 bases. V was pared by 4 bases and J by 2 bases, with 9 bases of the junction left unmatched. The CDR3 is 15 residues long. Germline V gene sequence: CDR1 SQVTM, CDR2 ANQGSEA.

This clone appeared a single time. The rearrangement joins TRBV3-1 (or the pseudogene TRBV3-2) to TRBJ2-3; a weak D match, TRBD2 (5 bases). V lost 1 base to trimming and J lost 4 bases, with 9 bases between them. CDR3 length equals 14 residues. The germline gives CDR1 LGHDT, CDR2 YNNKEL (reference sequence). The CDR3 DNA follows: TGTGCCAGCAGCCAAGCGGAAGCGGCAGATACGCAGTATTTT. Translated: CASSQAEAADTQYF.

The rearrangement uses TRBV19 and TRBJ1-5; D is possibly TRBD1 (6 bases). V shed 5 bases and J shed 5 bases, with 19 bases lying between them. Germline V gene lookup returns CDR1 LNHDA and CDR2 SQIVND (reference sequence). The CDR3 spans 16 residues. The CDR3 nucleotides read TGTGCCAGTAGTCCCGTGGGGGCCCCGCCCGATCAGCCCCAGCATTTT. Its protein is CASSPVGAPPDQPQHF.

The gene calls are TRBV6-2 or TRBV6-3 and TRBJ2-3; D call uncertain. Germline V CDR1 and CDR2: MNHEY, SVGEGT. Trimming stripped 2 bases from V and 0 bases from J, with 6 bases between. The CDR3 consists of 14 residues. The CDR3 sequence: CASSYPGSTDTQYF. DNA of the CDR3: TGTGCCAGCAGTTACCCCGGTAGCACAGATACGCAGTATTTT.

The chain has TRBV3-1 (or the pseudogene TRBV3-2) and TRBJ1-2, with a weak D call TRBD1 (6 bases). This CDR3 is built from 14 residues. The germline V gene has CDR1 LGHDT and CDR2 YNNKEL (reference sequence). Trimming took off 0 bases at V and 8 bases at J, with 13 bases between the two ends. The DNA for the CDR3 is TGTGCCAGCAGCCAAGAGTCGCAGGGGAGAGGCTACACCTTC. It specifies CASSQESQGRGYTF.

V and J are TRBV4-2 and TRBJ1-1; TRBD1 matches 7 bases. Trimming removed 7 bases from V and 2 bases from J; junction bases left unmatched: 10. Germline V lookup: CDR1 LGHNA, CDR2 YNFKEQ. CDR3 length: 15 amino acids. CDR3 amino acids: CASKHGQDGNTEAFF. The CDR3 DNA sequence: TGTGCCAGCAAACACGGACAGGATGGAAACACTGAAGCTTTCTTT.

J is TRBJ1-6 and V is TRBV6-5, with D maybe TRBD1 (6 bases). The length of the CDR3 is 14 residues. Germline CDR1 MNHEY, CDR2 SVGAGI. The V gene lost 7 bases and the J gene lost 9 bases, with 16 bases spanning the gap. The CDR3 loop is CASTPRGAVSPLHF. The CDR3 DNA sequence: TGTGCCAGCACCCCCCGGGGGGCAGTTTCACCCCTCCACTTT.

V is TRBV6-2 or TRBV6-3 and J is TRBJ1-1; 9 positions match TRBD1. V shed 2 bases and J 1 base; nucleotides not matched to a gene: 5. This CDR3 comprises 16 residues. CDR1 is MNHEY and CDR2 is SVGEGT in the germline V gene. CDR3 loop: CASSYPSGQGNTEAFF. The DNA of the CDR3 is TGTGCCAGCAGTTACCCCTCGGGACAGGGGAACACTGAAGCTTTCTTT.

Only a few counts were recorded for this clone. The chain joins TRBV21-1 to TRBJ2-5; the table's D call of TRBD2 was not tested on the DNA. TRBV21-1 corresponds to a pseudogene. The CDR3 runs to 14 residues. CDR3 nucleotide sequence: TGTGCCAGCGGGACTCGGGGAACTCAAGAGACCCAGTACTTC. Its translation is CASGTRGTQETQYF.

The rearrangement links TRBV14 to TRBJ1-6, with 7 bases aligning to TRBD1. The CDR3 is made up of 16 amino acids. Per the germline V gene, CDR1 is SGHDN and CDR2 is FVKESK. With 3 bases clipped from V and 7 bases from J, the junction kept 9 bases outside the gene matches. The CDR3 nucleotides are TGTGCCAGCAGCCAGCGGGACAGAAATTGGAATTCACCCCTCCACTTT. It is translated as CASSQRDRNWNSPLHF.

This clone was counted a few times. The chain joins TRBV5-1 to TRBJ1-1, with D hard to call. Trimming removed 2 bases from V and 2 bases from J, with 7 bases in between. CDR3 length: 13 residues. From germline, CDR1 is SGHRS and CDR2 YFSETQ. CDR3 protein: CASSLQINTEAFF. The CDR3 DNA reads as TGCGCCAGCAGCTTACAAATTAACACTGAAGCTTTCTTT.

The J gene is TRBJ2-7, the V gene TRBV13, with D unresolved. The CDR3 totals 12 residues. The V end was cut by 1 base, the J end by 4 bases, with 5 bases between. Germline CDR1 is PRHDT and CDR2 is FYEKMQ (reference sequence). The DNA for the CDR3 is TGTGCCAGCAGCTTAGAACGGTACGAGCAGTACTTC. This gives the protein CASSLERYEQYF.